One sample yielded the 12 T cell receptor beta chains listed below, sequenced in a study of blood T cell repertoires in COVID-19. Sequencing used immunoSEQ multiplex PCR; TCRdb keeps in-frame clones, though not all of them. The data show 110,000 or so clones, with over 70% seen just once and about 1.6% held by the top ten. Sequencing was done on a sample of peripheral blood. The receptor source for this set is a man over 45 with acute or convalescent COVID-19.

The chain recombines TRBV6-5 with TRBJ2-1; a weak D match, TRBD2 (6 bases). Germline V gives CDR1 MNHEY, CDR2 SVGAGI. The CDR3 contains 12 residues. The germline V and J ends were trimmed by 10 bases and 0 bases, with 7 bases remaining between them. The CDR3 nucleotides are TGTGCCACCGGGAGCTCCTACAATGAGCAGTTCTTC. Its protein product is CATGSSYNEQFF.

V and J are TRBV11-2 and TRBJ1-1; tentatively, D is TRBD1 (5 bases). With 0 bases removed from V and 5 bases from J, the gap between germline ends came to 13 bases. Germline V gene lookup returns CDR1 SGHAT and CDR2 FQNNGV. The CDR3 is 15 amino acids. The CDR3 sequence is CASSLDGRDGTEAFF. CDR3 sequence (DNA): TGTGCCAGCAGCTTAGATGGCAGGGATGGGACTGAAGCTTTCTTT.

The chain has TRBV10-3 and TRBJ2-3; 15 bases line up with TRBD2. This CDR3 is 20 amino acids long. After removal of 4 bases from V and 1 base from J, the junction contained 12 bases not matched to a gene. Germline values: CDR1 ENHRY, CDR2 SYGVKD. The CDR3 spells CAISGGTSGGTLHRTDTQYF. The CDR3 nucleotides are TGTGCCATCAGTGGAGGGACTAGCGGGGGGACCCTCCACCGCACAGATACGCAGTATTTT.

The chain uses TRBV18 and TRBJ2-3, with 7 bases identical to TRBD1. The CDR3 runs to 15 residues. Germline V gene lookup returns CDR1 KGHSH and CDR2 LQKENI. V lost 3 bases and J lost 3; bases outside the gene matches: 6. For the CDR3, the DNA is TGTGCCAGCTCACCCCCACAGGGGAGAACAGATACGCAGTATTTT. Its protein is CASSPPQGRTDTQYF. The variable domain in full, completed from reference TRBV18 and TRBJ2-3, reads NAGVMQNPRHLVRRRGQEARLRCSPMKGHSHVYWYRQLPEEGLKFMVYLQKENIIDESGMPKERFSAEFPKEGPSILRIQQVVRGDSAAYFCASSPPQGRTDTQYFGPGTRLTVL.

The chain employs TRBV20-1 and TRBJ2-1, with 7 bases lining up with TRBD2. This CDR3 comprises 16 residues. CDR1 and CDR2 (germline): DFQATT, SNEGSKA (reference sequence). After removal of 5 bases from V and 6 bases from J, the junction contained 16 bases not matched to a gene. The CDR3 spells CSARALVGLGVNEQFF. DNA of the CDR3: TGCAGTGCTCGTGCGTTAGTCGGACTAGGGGTCAATGAGCAGTTCTTC.

The chain uses TRBV5-6 and TRBJ1-3, with 8 positions matching TRBD1. The germline gives CDR1 SGHDT, CDR2 YYEEEE. The V and J ends lost 2 bases and 1 base, in that order; junction bases with no gene match: 5. CDR3 size: 16 residues. CDR3 amino acids: CASSFGQGDSGNTIYF. The DNA for the CDR3 is TGTGCCAGCAGCTTCGGACAGGGAGATTCTGGAAACACCATATATTTT.

The V and J genes are TRBV19 and TRBJ1-3; D remains unclear. The CDR3 contains 15 residues. Trimming removed 4 bases from V and 1 base from J, with 11 bases in between. Germline V gene lookup returns CDR1 LNHDA and CDR2 SQIVND (reference sequence). CDR3 DNA sequence: TGTGCCAGTAGTACCCAGAGGGATTCTGGAAACACCATATATTTT. Residues: CASSTQRDSGNTIYF.

The V gene is TRBV2, the J gene TRBJ2-3; D may be TRBD2 (6 bases). Germline CDR1 and CDR2: SNHLY and FYNNEI. The CDR3 contains 14 residues. Trimming pared 8 bases from V and 2 bases from J, leaving 14 bases between. The CDR3 DNA reads TGTGCCAGCGGGAGGACACGACTCACAGATACGCAGTATTTT. Translated, it gives CASGRTRLTDTQYF.

This clone was recorded once. This chain joins TRBV6-5 and TRBJ1-6; D may be TRBD1 (5 bases). Trimming removed 4 bases from V and 5 bases from J, with 9 bases in between. CDR1 is MNHEY, CDR2 SVGAGI, per germline. The CDR3 is 14 residues long. CDR3 bases: TGTGCCAGCAGTTCCAGACAGCATAATTCACCCCTCCACTTT. Its protein is CASSSRQHNSPLHF.

J is TRBJ2-6 and V is TRBV9; D is ambiguous. Germline assignment: CDR1 SGDLS and CDR2 YYNGEE. Deletions cut 4 bases from V and 0 bases from J, with 8 bases between. CDR3 length equals 15 residues. The CDR3 coding sequence is TGTGCCAGCAGCACCACAGCCTCTGGGGCCAACGTCCTGACTTTC. Translating it yields CASSTTASGANVLTF.

The CDR3 reads CASSEAGPPQGFLLYRPLHF. CDR3 sequence (DNA): TGTGCCAGCAGTGAAGCGGGCCCCCCGCAGGGGTTCTTACTCTATCGGCCTCTCCACTTT. The V and J genes are TRBV6-1 and TRBJ1-6; D is possibly TRBD1 (6 bases). Germline-derived CDR1 and CDR2 are MNHNS and SASEGT. V lost 0 bases to trimming and J lost 16 bases, with 34 bases between them. There are 20 residues in the CDR3.

The V and J genes are TRBV28 and TRBJ1-1; no reliable D call. Germline assignment: CDR1 MDHEN and CDR2 SYDVKM. CDR3 length equals 12 residues. Between the trimmed V and J ends, which lost 6 bases and 7 bases, there was a span of 12 bases. The CDR3 DNA sequence: TGTGCCAGCAGAACGGTAAATCGTGAAGCTTTCTTT. It yields the protein CASRTVNREAFF.